This T cell receptor beta chain was sequenced during a study of T cell responses to AZD1222 COVID-19 vaccine. Profiling relied on immunoSEQ multiplex PCR, and the TCRdb table lists in-frame clones only, not all of them. The table has around 130,000 clones, around nine tenths seen once. Germline CDR1 SGHDT, CDR2 YYEEEE. The V gene lost 0 bases and the J gene lost 1 base, with 4 bases spanning the gap. The CDR3 runs to 13 residues. The material sequenced was peripheral blood, taken 28 days after the second AZD1222 dose. This clonotype was sampled from an adult who received the AZD1222 COVID-19 vaccine. J is TRBJ1-1 and V is TRBV5-6, with D hard to call. CDR3 bases: TGTGCCAGCAGCTTGGCCGAGAACACTGAAGCTTTCTTT. Translating it yields CASSLAENTEAFF.